The clone carrying this T cell receptor beta chain appeared a few times. V dropped 1 base and J dropped 5; count of bases not matched to a gene: 3. Germline V gene lookup returns CDR1 SGHTA and CDR2 FQGNSA. This CDR3 is built from 15 residues. The sample is drawn from a study of blood T cell repertoires in COVID-19. Across the study: The study drew acute and convalescent COVID-19 samples from the United States, Italy and Spain. From T cells, B-cell-depleted T cells, or PBMCs came the material, which was cDNA or gDNA.

Per the original methods: How many nucleated cells were present was estimated from reference gene primer amplification. Method: immunoSEQ multiplex PCR; TCRdb's copy keeps in-frame clones and lacks some. D and trimming come from the DNA, and the V and J calls and clone size come from that table. The sample contains 300,000 or so clones, around four fifths of which appear only once. The chain recombines TRBV7-2 with TRBJ2-7; 12 bases agree with TRBD2. The specimen sequenced was peripheral blood. This receptor was taken from a woman aged 45-65 years with active or convalescent COVID-19. CDR3 DNA: TGTGCCAGCAGCTTAGTGGCTAGCGGGAGGGACGAGCAGTACTTC. It translates to CASSLVASGRDEQYF.